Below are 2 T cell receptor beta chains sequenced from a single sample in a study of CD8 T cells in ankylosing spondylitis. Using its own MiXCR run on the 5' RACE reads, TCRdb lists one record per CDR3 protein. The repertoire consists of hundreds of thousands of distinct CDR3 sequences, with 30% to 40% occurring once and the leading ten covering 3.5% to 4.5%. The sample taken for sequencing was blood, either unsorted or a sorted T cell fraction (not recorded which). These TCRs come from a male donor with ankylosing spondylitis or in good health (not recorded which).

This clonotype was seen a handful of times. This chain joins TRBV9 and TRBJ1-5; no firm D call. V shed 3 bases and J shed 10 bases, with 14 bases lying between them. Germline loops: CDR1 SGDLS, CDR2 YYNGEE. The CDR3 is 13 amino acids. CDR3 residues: CASSAYPGRPQHF. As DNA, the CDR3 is TGTGCCAGCAGCGCCTATCCGGGAAGACCCCAGCATTTT.

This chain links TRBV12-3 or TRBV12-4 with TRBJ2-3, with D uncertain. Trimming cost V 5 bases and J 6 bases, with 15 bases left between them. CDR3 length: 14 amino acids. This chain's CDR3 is CASSPGWVGDTQYF. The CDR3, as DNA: TGTGCCAGCAGTCCCGGTTGGGTGGGGGATACGCAGTATTTT.